The rows below give T cell receptor beta chains drawn from one sample of a study of T cell clones after liver transplantation. Profiling relied on immunoSEQ multiplex PCR, and the TCRdb table lists in-frame clones only, not all of them. The sample lists 53,000 or so clones, 65% to 85% occurring once. The sequences come from CD4+ T cells from blood, collected before liver transplant. The receptor source for this set is a human donor who received a liver transplant. The CDR3 runs from the conserved cysteine through the conserved F or W. Fields, in order: D gene, V gene, clone size, J gene, CDR3 DNA, CDR3 protein. A D gene is named only where the DNA matches it firmly. A clone size is listed for some rows: how often the clone was seen (once, few, many), or a class if it is expanded.

-	TRBV7-3	many	TRBJ1-1	TGTGCCAGCAGCTTTAACAGGGCCACTGAAGCTTTCTTT	CASSFNRATEAFF
TRBD1	TRBV19	-	TRBJ2-5	TGTGCCAGTAGCAGAACAGGGGTACAAGAGACCCAGTACTTC	CASSRTGVQETQYF
TRBD2	TRBV9	once	TRBJ2-1	TGTGCCAGCAGCGTAGCCCCGTTAGCGGGGGGGAGGGATGAGCAGTTCTTC	CASSVAPLAGGRDEQFF
-	TRBV6-6	-	TRBJ1-3	TGTGCCAGCAGTATTACAGGGCCGAGCTCTGGAAACACCATATATTTT	CASSITGPSSGNTIYF
-	TRBV6-1	-	TRBJ1-3	TGTGCCAGCAGTGAGTCGGGAACCGGAAACACCATATATTTT	CASSESGTGNTIYF
-	TRBV6-1	-	TRBJ2-4	TGTGCCAGCAGTGAACAGGGAAACATTCAGTACTTC	CASSEQGNIQYF
TRBD1	TRBV30	-	TRBJ1-4	TGTGCCGGGGGGCCCCTCGGACAGGACTCAACTAATGAAAAACTGTTTTTT	CAGGPLGQDSTNEKLFF
TRBD2	TRBV27	-	TRBJ2-2	TGTGCCAGCAGTCCCAGCCTAGCGGCGAACACCGGGGAGCTGTTTTTT	CASSPSLAANTGELFF
TRBD1	TRBV18	few	TRBJ1-1	TGTGCCAGCTCACCCGAGGGACAGCCGAACACTGAAGCTTTCTTT	CASSPEGQPNTEAFF
-	TRBV19	once	TRBJ1-5	TGTGCCAGTAGTACACAAGGTGCGCAGCCCCAGCATTTT	CASSTQGAQPQHF
-	TRBV2	-	TRBJ1-5	TGTGCCAGCCAACCCCGAGGTGAAAGGGGGGTTCAGCCCCAGCATTTT	CASQPRGERGVQPQHF
-	TRBV5-4	-	TRBJ1-2	TGTGCCAGCAGCTTGGCCAGAGCCTATGGCTACACCTTC	CASSLARAYGYTF
-	TRBV5-1	-	TRBJ2-1	TGCGCCAGCAGCTTAGGTTCAAGGGAGCAGTTCTTC	CASSLGSREQFF
TRBD2	TRBV19	-	TRBJ2-2	TGTGCCAGTAGTATAGGACTAGCGGTGGTATTAACCGGGGAGCTGTTTTTT	CASSIGLAVVLTGELFF